These T cell receptor beta chains were read from a single sample in a study of CD8 T cells in Susac syndrome. TCRdb analysed the immunoSEQ multiplex PCR reads with MiXCR anew, one entry per CDR3 protein. Of around 200,000 distinct CDR3 sequences in the sample, nearly 97% were seen once. Sequencing was performed on CD4+ T cells from PBMCs. Receptor source: a human donor with multiple sclerosis. CDR3s include the opening cysteine and the closing phenylalanine or tryptophan. The order of the fields is J gene, D gene, CDR3 length, clone size, V gene, CDR3 protein, CDR3 DNA. A D gene is named only where the DNA matches it firmly. Clone size is shown for a subset of rows, as once, few, many or a class of expanded clone.

>TRBJ1-1|.|13|.|TRBV19
CASSKTGRNEAFF
TGTGCCAGTAGCAAGACAGGAAGGAATGAAGCTTTCTTT
>TRBJ1-2|.|14|.|TRBV6-5
CASSYGGVIGGYTF
TGTGCCAGCAGTTACGGAGGGGTAATAGGGGGCTACACCTTC
>TRBJ2-7|.|16|.|TRBV29-1
CSVELTGTSLPYEQYF
TGCAGCGTGGAACTAACCGGGACCTCATTACCCTACGAGCAGTACTTC
>TRBJ1-1|.|17|.|TRBV7-9
CASSLAFSDSGNTEAFF
TGTGCCAGCAGCCTGGCGTTTAGTGATAGCGGGAACACTGAAGCTTTCTTT
>TRBJ2-3|TRBD2|14|.|TRBV7-2
CASRRGGPADTQYF
TGTGCCAGCCGGCGGGGGGGCCCGGCAGATACGCAGTATTTT
>TRBJ2-1|.|11|.|TRBV15
CATSRDSEQFF
TGTGCCACCAGCCGCGACAGCGAGCAGTTCTTC
>TRBJ2-6|TRBD2|18|.|TRBV5-1
CASSLIAGGLSGANVLTF
TGCGCCAGCAGCTTGATAGCGGGGGGACTCTCTGGGGCCAACGTCCTGACTTTC
>TRBJ1-2|.|14|.|TRBV29-1
CSVDRGPGEYGYTF
TGCAGCGTTGATAGGGGACCGGGGGAGTATGGCTACACCTTC
>TRBJ2-1|TRBD2|15|.|TRBV29-1
CSVESGGAEYNEQFF
TGCAGCGTTGAGAGCGGGGGGGCGGAATACAATGAGCAGTTCTTC
>TRBJ1-4|.|14|.|TRBV15
CATSKLGTDEKLFF
TGTGCCACCAGCAAACTAGGAACAGATGAAAAACTGTTTTTT
>TRBJ2-3|.|11|.|TRBV30
CARRSYDTQYF
TGTGCTCGGAGGAGTTACGATACGCAGTATTTT
>TRBJ1-2|TRBD1|15|.|TRBV5-1
CASSPRDRGSYGYTF
TGCGCCAGCAGCCCACGGGACAGGGGAAGTTATGGCTACACCTTC
>TRBJ2-7|TRBD1|17|.|TRBV7-2
CASSFLPRGITAYEQYF
TGTGCCAGCAGCTTCCTCCCCAGGGGGATAACGGCGTACGAGCAGTACTTC
>TRBJ1-2|.|14|.|TRBV29-1
CSVKLPTDRFSYTF
TGCAGCGTAAAGCTACCAACGGATAGGTTTAGCTACACCTTC
>TRBJ2-1|TRBD2|15|.|TRBV20-1
CSAGRRGVSYNEQFF
TGCAGTGCTGGGCGACGGGGGGTCTCCTACAATGAGCAGTTCTTC
>TRBJ1-2|.|15|.|TRBV20-1
CSAIDRTASYDGYTF
TGCAGTGCCATCGACAGGACCGCATCCTATGATGGCTACACCTTC
>TRBJ2-3|.|15|.|TRBV5-1
CASSLGTPTTDTQYF
TGCGCCAGCAGCTTGGGAACACCCACCACAGATACGCAGTATTTT
>TRBJ2-2|TRBD1|14|.|TRBV6-6
CASSLTTGAGELFF
TGTGCCAGCAGTCTAACAACAGGGGCCGGGGAGCTGTTTTTT
>TRBJ1-2|.|14|.|TRBV19
CASTLRGDAYGYTF
TGTGCCAGTACCCTCCGAGGGGATGCCTATGGCTACACCTTC
>TRBJ2-2|TRBD2|16|.|TRBV3-1
CASSTAGSLNTGELFF
TGTGCCAGCAGCACAGCGGGAAGCCTGAACACCGGGGAGCTGTTTTTT
>TRBJ2-5|.|14|.|TRBV12-3/TRBV12-4
CASSRPGLQETQYF
TGTGCCAGCAGCCGCCCGGGACTCCAAGAGACCCAGTACTTC
>TRBJ2-3|.|15|.|TRBV11-2
CASSLGRFRTDTQYF
TGTGCCAGCAGCTTAGGGCGATTTCGCACAGATACGCAGTATTTT
>TRBJ2-7|.|14|.|TRBV4-3
CASSQQSYSYEQYF
TGCGCCAGCAGCCAACAAAGTTACAGCTACGAGCAGTACTTC
>TRBJ2-1|TRBD2|14|.|TRBV12-3/TRBV12-4
CASWPSGGRRRQFF
TGTGCCAGCTGGCCCTCGGGGGGTCGGAGGAGACAGTTCTTC
>TRBJ2-7|TRBD1|14|.|TRBV6-2/TRBV6-3
CASSLGTGAVEQYF
TGTGCCAGCAGCCTCGGGACAGGCGCCGTCGAGCAGTACTTC
>TRBJ2-1|.|16|.|TRBV24-1
CATSDFSGTSYNEQFF
TGTGCCACCAGTGATTTTAGCGGCACATCCTACAATGAGCAGTTCTTC
>TRBJ1-2|TRBD1|14|.|TRBV30
CAWRSGQVALGYTF
TGTGCCTGGAGGTCAGGACAGGTCGCTCTTGGCTACACCTTC
>TRBJ2-1|TRBD2|16|.|TRBV20-1
CSARVLLAGPYNEQFF
TGCAGTGCTAGAGTCCTCCTAGCGGGGCCCTACAATGAGCAGTTCTTC
>TRBJ2-1|.|17|.|TRBV23-1
CASGGKGRRYSYNEQFF
TGCGCCAGCGGGGGGAAAGGCCGGCGATACTCCTACAATGAGCAGTTCTTC
>TRBJ2-3|.|14|once|TRBV2
CASSLRASGDTQYF
TGTGCCAGCAGCCTTAGGGCTAGTGGGGATACGCAGTATTTT
>TRBJ2-1|TRBD1|12|.|TRBV29-1
CSVEGQGNEQFF
TGCAGCGTTGAAGGACAGGGGAATGAGCAGTTCTTC
>TRBJ1-2|.|12|.|TRBV28
CASSPLNYGYTF
TGTGCCAGCAGTCCCCTCAACTATGGCTACACCTTC
>TRBJ1-2|.|15|.|TRBV3-1
CASSQDSGRATGYTF
TGTGCCAGCAGCCAAGATTCGGGGAGGGCAACCGGCTACACCTTC
>TRBJ2-1|TRBD1|15|.|TRBV5-1
CASSAGGQTYNEQFF
TGCGCCAGCAGCGCAGGGGGCCAGACCTACAATGAGCAGTTCTTC
>TRBJ2-3|.|16|.|TRBV2
CASSYIQWGSTDTQYF
TGTGCCAGCAGTTATATTCAGTGGGGTTCCACAGATACGCAGTATTTT
>TRBJ2-3|.|15|.|TRBV5-1
CASSLDPSNTDTQYF
TGCGCCAGCAGCTTGGACCCTAGTAATACAGATACGCAGTATTTT
>TRBJ2-3|TRBD2|15|.|TRBV29-1
CSVAKAGGITDTQYF
TGCAGCGTCGCCAAAGCGGGGGGAATCACAGATACGCAGTATTTT
>TRBJ1-5|.|13|.|TRBV20-1
CSARLGAGQPQHF
TGCAGTGCTAGATTGGGGGCTGGTCAGCCCCAGCATTTT
>TRBJ2-7|TRBD2|15|.|TRBV27
CASSEVAGAGGEQYF
TGTGCCAGCAGTGAGGTAGCGGGGGCCGGAGGAGAGCAGTACTTC
>TRBJ1-2|.|11|.|TRBV28
CASTLGTGYTF
TGTGCCAGCACATTAGGGACTGGCTACACCTTC
>TRBJ2-1|.|14|.|TRBV2
CASRKDYSYNEQFF
TGTGCCAGCAGGAAGGATTACAGCTACAATGAGCAGTTCTTC
>TRBJ2-1|TRBD2|15|.|TRBV12-3/TRBV12-4
CASSPAGVGYNEQFF
TGTGCCAGCAGTCCAGCGGGGGTCGGCTACAATGAGCAGTTCTTC
>TRBJ1-2|.|14|.|TRBV5-1
CASSLNLANYGYTF
TGCGCCAGCAGCTTGAATCTTGCTAACTATGGCTACACCTTC
>TRBJ2-1|.|12|.|TRBV13
CATKRFGNEQFF
TGTGCCACCAAACGGTTTGGTAATGAGCAGTTCTTC
>TRBJ2-3|.|14|once|TRBV9
CASVPLTSTDTQYF
TGTGCCAGCGTTCCCTTGACTAGCACAGATACGCAGTATTTT
>TRBJ1-2|.|15|.|TRBV15
CATSRDRYGNYGYTF
TGTGCCACCAGCAGAGATCGGTACGGTAACTATGGCTACACCTTC
>TRBJ2-3|.|12|.|TRBV29-1
CSVEGSTDTQYF
TGCAGCGTTGAAGGCTCAACAGATACGCAGTATTTT
>TRBJ1-2|.|13|.|TRBV7-9
CASSLDRPYGYTF
TGTGCCAGCAGCTTAGACAGGCCCTATGGCTACACCTTC
>TRBJ2-6|.|16|.|TRBV18
CASSPVSGAGANVLTF
TGTGCCAGCTCACCCGTATCCGGCGCTGGGGCCAACGTCCTGACTTTC
>TRBJ2-5|TRBD1|15|.|TRBV20-1
CSALISSGGLETQYF
TGCAGTGCCCTTATTAGTTCAGGGGGCTTGGAGACCCAGTACTTC